This record covers a single TCR beta chain. The data were produced by immunoSEQ multiplex PCR, yet TCRdb's version contains in-frame clones alone and is incomplete. The sample yields 90,000 to 120,000 clones, 80% to 90% seen once. Each patient experienced a relapse that followed autologous stem cell transplantation, and brentuximab vedotin exposure varied. The source of the sample is a study of PD-1 blockade in classical Hodgkin lymphoma. The receptor comes from a human donor with classical Hodgkin lymphoma. This material consisted of peripheral blood mononuclear cells (PBMCs), taken before the second cycle of nivolumab.

The CDR3 DNA is TGTGCCACCAGCAGAGGTTCGGGTTCACCCCTCCACTTT. This gives the protein CATSRGSGSPLHF. V gene TRBV15 combines with J gene TRBJ1-6, with D unclear. The CDR3 is 13 amino acids. Trimming stripped 1 base from V and 9 bases from J, with 7 bases between. Germline CDR1 and CDR2: LNHNV and YYDKDF (reference sequence).